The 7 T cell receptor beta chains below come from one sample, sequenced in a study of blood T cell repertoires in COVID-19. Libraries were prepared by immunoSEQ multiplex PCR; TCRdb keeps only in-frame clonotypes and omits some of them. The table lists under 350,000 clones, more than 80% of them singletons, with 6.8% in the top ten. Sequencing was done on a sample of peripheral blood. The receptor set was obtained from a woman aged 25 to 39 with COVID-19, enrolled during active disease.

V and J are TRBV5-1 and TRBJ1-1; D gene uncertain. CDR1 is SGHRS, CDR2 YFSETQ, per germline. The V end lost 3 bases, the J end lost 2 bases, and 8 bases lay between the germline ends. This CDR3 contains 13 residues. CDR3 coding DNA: TGCGCCAGCAGCTATTCAGTTAACACTGAAGCTTTCTTT. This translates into CASSYSVNTEAFF. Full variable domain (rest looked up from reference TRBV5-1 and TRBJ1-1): KAGVTQTPRYLIKTRGQQVTLSCSPISGHRSVSWYQQTPGQGLQFLFEYFSETQRNKGNFPGRFSGRQFSNSRSEMNVSTLELGDSALYLCASSYSVNTEAFFGQGTRLTVV.

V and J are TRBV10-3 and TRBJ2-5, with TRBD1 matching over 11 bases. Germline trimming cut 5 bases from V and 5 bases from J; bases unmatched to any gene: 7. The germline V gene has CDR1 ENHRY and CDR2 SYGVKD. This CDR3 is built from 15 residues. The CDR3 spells CAISPRDRGSETQYF. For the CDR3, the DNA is TGTGCCATCAGTCCCCGGGACAGGGGGTCGGAGACCCAGTACTTC.

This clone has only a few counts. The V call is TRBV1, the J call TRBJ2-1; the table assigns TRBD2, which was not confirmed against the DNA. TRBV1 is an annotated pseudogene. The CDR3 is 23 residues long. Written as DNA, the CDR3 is TGCACCAGCAGCCAAGAAGGTCTAGCGGGAGCTAAGATGGAACGAAGCTCCTACAATGAGCAGTTCTTC. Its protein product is CTSSQEGLAGAKMERSSYNEQFF.

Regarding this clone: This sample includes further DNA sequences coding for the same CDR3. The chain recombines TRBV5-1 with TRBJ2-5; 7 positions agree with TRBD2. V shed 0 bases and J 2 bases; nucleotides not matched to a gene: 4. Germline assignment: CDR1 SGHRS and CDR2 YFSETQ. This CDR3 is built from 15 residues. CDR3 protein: CASSLGASGQETQYF. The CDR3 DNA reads TGCGCCAGCAGCTTGGGGGCTAGCGGACAAGAGACCCAGTACTTC.

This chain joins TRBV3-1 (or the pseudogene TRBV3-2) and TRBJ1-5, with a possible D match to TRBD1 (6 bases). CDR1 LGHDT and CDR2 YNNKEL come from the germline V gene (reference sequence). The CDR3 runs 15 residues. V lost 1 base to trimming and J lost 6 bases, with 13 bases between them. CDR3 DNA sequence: TGTGCCAGCAGCCAAGGGGCGGGGGGCGGTCAGCCCCAGCATTTT. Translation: CASSQGAGGGQPQHF.

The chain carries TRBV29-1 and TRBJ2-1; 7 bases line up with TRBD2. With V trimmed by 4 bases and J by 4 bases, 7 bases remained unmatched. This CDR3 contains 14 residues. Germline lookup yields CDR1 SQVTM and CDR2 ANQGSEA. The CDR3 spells CSVGVAGDYNEQFF. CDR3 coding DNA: TGCAGCGTTGGAGTCGCGGGAGATTACAATGAGCAGTTCTTC.

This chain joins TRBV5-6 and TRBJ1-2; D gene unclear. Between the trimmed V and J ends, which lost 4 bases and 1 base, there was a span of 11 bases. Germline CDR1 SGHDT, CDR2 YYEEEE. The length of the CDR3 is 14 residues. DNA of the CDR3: TGTGCCAGCAGCCGACATGGTCTTAACTATGGCTACACCTTC. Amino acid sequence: CASSRHGLNYGYTF.